The clone carrying this T cell receptor beta chain was picked up many times. The CDR3 totals 15 residues. Germline CDR1 SGHVS, CDR2 FQNEAQ. Trimming removed 5 bases at V and 0 bases at J, with 13 bases between. This sample is part of a study of T-cell memory formation after mild COVID-19. TCRalpha and TCRbeta libraries used 5'RACE with constant-segment primers and UMIs. MiXCR was run by TCRdb on the 5' RACE reads, yielding one entry per CDR3 protein. The sample consists of some 13,000 distinct CDR3 sequences, around 11% of them appearing once. The sequenced sample consisted of PBMCs or a T cell subset sorted from them (not recorded which). This receptor was obtained from an adult woman who had mild COVID-19 (a few samples of this study predate the infection). Cell type and time point are not known. The rearrangement uses TRBV7-8 and TRBJ1-1; maybe TRBD1 (5 bases). The DNA for the CDR3 is TGTGCCAGCAGCATAAGGACAAACATGAACACTGAAGCTTTCTTT. The encoded protein is CASSIRTNMNTEAFF.